These 2 T cell receptor beta chains were sequenced from one sample in a study of T cells in Graves' hyperthyroidism and ophthalmopathy. TCR beta CDR3 sequences were amplified from RNA transcripts. HTBI primers were employed in a first-round RT-PCR of the TCR CDR3. TCRdb re-derived calls from the multiplex PCR reads in MiXCR, one entry per CDR3 protein. Altogether 530,000 or so distinct CDR3 sequences are present, roughly 24% being singletons, with the ten largest covering approximately 10%. Material: blood. The receptors were gathered from a woman younger than 45 with Graves' ophthalmopathy.

The sample holds many counts of this clonotype. The J gene is TRBJ2-5, the V gene TRBV12-3 or TRBV12-4; D gene ambiguous. CDR3 size: 12 residues. Between the trimmed V and J ends, which lost 2 bases and 5 bases, there was a span of 6 bases. The CDR3 loop reads CASSLIPETQYF. In DNA, the CDR3 is TGTGCCAGCAGTTTAATTCCCGAGACCCAGTACTTC.

This clonotype occurred many times. The chain joins TRBV7-9 to TRBJ2-5; perhaps TRBD2 as D (5 bases). In germline, CDR1 is SEHNR, CDR2 FQNEAQ (reference sequence). V dropped 4 bases and J dropped 5 bases, with 14 bases sitting between them. The CDR3 totals 14 residues. In DNA, the CDR3 is TGTGCCAGCAGCTCGGACTTCACGGTGGAGACCCAGTACTTC. Translating gives CASSSDFTVETQYF.